The TCR beta chain described here comes from a study of T cells in Graves' hyperthyroidism and ophthalmopathy. Researchers took RNA transcripts and amplified the TCR beta CDR3 regions from them. TCR CDR3 regions were first amplified by RT-PCR with HTBI primers. TCRdb ran MiXCR on the multiplex PCR reads and lists one entry per CDR3 protein. This sample yields a few hundred thousand distinct CDR3 sequences, of which about a sixth are seen a single time; about 7% belongs to the top ten. Trimming stripped 6 bases from V and 2 bases from J, with 14 bases between. The CDR3 contains 15 residues. Germline V gene sequence: CDR1 SGHRS, CDR2 YFSETQ.

The source of this sequence is a woman in her thirties with Graves' hyperthyroidism. Material: blood. The rearrangement uses TRBV5-1 and TRBJ2-2; the D gene could be TRBD1 or TRBD2 (6 bases each). CDR3 protein: CASTPRGVNTGELFF. CDR3 nucleotide sequence: TGCGCCAGCACCCCTAGGGGGGTCAACACCGGGGAGCTGTTTTTT. The full variable domain, in which reference TRBV5-1 and TRBJ2-2 provide the parts outside the CDR3, is KAGVTQTPRYLIKTRGQQVTLSCSPISGHRSVSWYQQTPGQGLQFLFEYFSETQRNKGNFPGRFSGRQFSNSRSEMNVSTLELGDSALYLCASTPRGVNTGELFFGEGSRLTVL.